The rows below give T cell receptor beta chains drawn from one sample of a study of early T cells in non-severe SARS-CoV-2 infection. MiXCR, applied by TCRdb to the 5' RACE reads, yields one record per CDR3 protein. The table records under 70,000 distinct CDR3 sequences, 10% to 15% of them present only once. The specimen sequenced was whole blood. The receptor source for this set is an adult who was a healthcare worker with PCR-confirmed SARS-CoV-2 infection or an uninfected control (not recorded which). The CDR3 runs from the conserved cysteine through the conserved F or W.

cdr3_aa j_call v_call
CASSSFQRLGEQYF TRBJ2-7 TRBV5-4
CASSWWTSGGDNEQFF TRBJ2-1 TRBV6-5
CASSQVGGGRTDTQYF TRBJ2-3 TRBV4-3
CASSQGFTADQPQHF TRBJ1-5 TRBV4-3
CASSVLLSVGEQFF TRBJ2-1 TRBV6-4
CASDPLGQAIGKLFF TRBJ1-4 TRBV2
CASSLYPSSYEQYF TRBJ2-7 TRBV7-6
CASSSLQGANTEAFF TRBJ1-1 TRBV7-2
CASKNSRVSVNEQFF TRBJ2-1 TRBV19
CASSRAGSTDTQYF TRBJ2-3 TRBV18
CASSSDRGLGEQYF TRBJ2-7 TRBV2
CSARDTLPPLSYEQYF TRBJ2-7 TRBV20-1
CASSEGASGLPSTDTQYF TRBJ2-3 TRBV6-1
CASSPRDIGATYQETQYF TRBJ2-5 TRBV18
CSVEGGRGVDEQFF TRBJ2-1 TRBV29-1
CASSQEARGNYEQYF TRBJ2-7 TRBV4-3
CASSYAGKAEAFF TRBJ1-1 TRBV6-2/TRBV6-3
CSARPTSVDSTDTQYF TRBJ2-3 TRBV20-1
CASSLSFQETQYF TRBJ2-5 TRBV18
CASSGLAGDPYNEQFF TRBJ2-1 TRBV6-4
CASSYPTGTGELFF TRBJ2-2 TRBV6-2/TRBV6-3
CASSLADSTEAFF TRBJ1-1 TRBV7-6
CASSPNANMNTEAFF TRBJ1-1 TRBV5-1
CASSQGQVYGYTF TRBJ1-2 TRBV5-6
CASNRQTRSYNEQFF TRBJ2-1 TRBV7-2
CASRRQGFGANVLTF TRBJ2-6 TRBV19
CASSFLGPLRGEQYF TRBJ2-7 TRBV6-2/TRBV6-3
CASSLAGAQQFF TRBJ2-1 TRBV5-6
CASSRGQDPTGDTQYF TRBJ2-3 TRBV12-3/TRBV12-4
CASSYSSSGYYGYTF TRBJ1-2 TRBV6-6
CSVAPQGLRLAGGYEQYF TRBJ2-7 TRBV29-1
CASSLEGTRQETQYF TRBJ2-5 TRBV5-1
CASRRTSASTDTQYF TRBJ2-3 TRBV7-2
CASSLRGLNTGELFF TRBJ2-2 TRBV5-1
CASSSHPLRDGYTF TRBJ1-2 TRBV27
CASSEEGPQPGQPQHF TRBJ1-5 TRBV6-1
CASSPSGGNTEAFF TRBJ1-1 TRBV18
CASSFMGSTKNEQFF TRBJ2-1 TRBV7-6
CASSQEVPGYEQYF TRBJ2-7 TRBV4-3
CSASVGERRYGYTF TRBJ1-2 TRBV20-1
CASSQEGLPNEKLFF TRBJ1-4 TRBV4-3
CASSATGTGELFF TRBJ2-2 TRBV9
CASSISYEQYF TRBJ2-7 TRBV28
CASSNELAGPQFF TRBJ2-1 TRBV2
CASSLEDTENYEQYF TRBJ2-7 TRBV7-6
CASSGRVSSSYEQYF TRBJ2-7 TRBV5-4
CASRVSASGGETQYF TRBJ2-5 TRBV5-1
CASSIVARGYTGELFF TRBJ2-2 TRBV19
CASSPLGVSYGYTF TRBJ1-2 TRBV6-5
CAISDQRVNEKLFF TRBJ1-4 TRBV10-3
CASSQRPGRNNEQFF TRBJ2-1 TRBV4-3
CASSPPRLVDGELFF TRBJ2-2 TRBV7-9